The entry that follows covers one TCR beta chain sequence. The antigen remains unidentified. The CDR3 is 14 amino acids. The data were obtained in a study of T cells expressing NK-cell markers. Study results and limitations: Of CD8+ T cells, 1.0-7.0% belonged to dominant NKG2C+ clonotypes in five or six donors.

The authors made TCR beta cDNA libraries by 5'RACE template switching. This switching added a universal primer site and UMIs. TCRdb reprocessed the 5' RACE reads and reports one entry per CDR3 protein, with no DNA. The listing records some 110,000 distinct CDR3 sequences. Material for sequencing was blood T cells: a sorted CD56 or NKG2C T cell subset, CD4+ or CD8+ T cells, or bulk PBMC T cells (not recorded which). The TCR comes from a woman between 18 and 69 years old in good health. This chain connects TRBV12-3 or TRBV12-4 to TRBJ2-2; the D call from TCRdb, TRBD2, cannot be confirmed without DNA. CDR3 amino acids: CASVSGTSIGELFF.